These 21 T cell receptor beta chains originate from one sample sequenced in a study of siplizumab effects on memory and regulatory T cells. Clones were sequenced by immunoSEQ multiplex PCR, and TCRdb holds only the in-frame ones, with some missing. Of approximately 75,000 clones listed, 90% to 95% were seen once; the top ten hold 5%. The sample comprised CD8+ T cells sorted from blood. These receptors came from a human donor in good health.

The J gene is TRBJ2-3, the V gene TRBV12-5, with 7 bases that match TRBD2. V shed 6 bases and J 2 bases; nucleotides not matched to a gene: 8. Germline CDR1 and CDR2: LGHNT and FRNRAP. The CDR3 has 15 residues. This CDR3 reads CASGAGLYNTDTQYF. For the CDR3, the DNA is TGTGCTAGTGGCGCGGGACTATATAACACAGATACGCAGTATTTT. The whole variable domain, remainder taken from reference TRBV12-5 and TRBJ2-3, is DARVTQTPRHKVTEMGQEVTMRCQPILGHNTVFWYRQTMMQGLELLAYFRNRAPLDDSGMPKDRFSAEMPDATLATLKIQPSEPRDSAVYFCASGAGLYNTDTQYFGPGTRLTVL.

V and J are TRBV27 and TRBJ1-2, with D uncertain. Germline values: CDR1 MNHEY, CDR2 SMNVEV (reference sequence). The CDR3 sequence is 13 residues long. V lost 1 base and J 7 bases, leaving 10 bases between the germline ends. CDR3 nucleotide sequence: TGTGCCAGCAGTTTATATAGGGATATTGGCTACACCTTC. Its translation: CASSLYRDIGYTF.

The chain is built from TRBV9 and TRBJ1-3; D remains unclear. Germline CDR1 SGDLS, CDR2 YYNGEE. Deletions cut 3 bases from V and 4 bases from J, with 8 bases between. This CDR3 spans 13 amino acids. Here the CDR3 reads CASSGASGNTIYF. CDR3 bases: TGTGCCAGCAGCGGTGCATCCGGAAACACCATATATTTT. Complete variable domain (other parts from reference TRBV9 and TRBJ1-3): DSGVTQTPKHLITATGQRVTLRCSPRSGDLSVYWYQQSLDQGLQFLIQYYNGEERAKGNILERFSAQQFPDLHSELNLSSLELGDSALYFCASSGASGNTIYFGEGSWLTVV.

The chain links TRBV7-7 to TRBJ2-7; D is uncertain. Germline CDR1 and CDR2: SSHAT and FNYEAQ (reference sequence). The length of the CDR3 is 13 residues. V was clipped by 5 bases and J by 0 bases, with 8 bases between them. CDR3 loop: CASSRSPSYEQYF. The CDR3 nucleotides read TGTGCCAGCAGCCGATCCCCCTCCTACGAGCAGTACTTC.

This clone was detected a few times. The rearrangement links TRBV10-3 to TRBJ1-2; 8 bases fit TRBD1. Germline V CDR1 and CDR2: ENHRY, SYGVKD. V was clipped by 0 bases and J by 4 bases; unmatched bases: 4. The CDR3 sequence is 15 residues long. CDR3 loop: CAISESVTGVYGYTF. Here the CDR3 DNA reads TGTGCCATCAGTGAGTCCGTGACAGGGGTCTATGGCTACACCTTC.

This clone was counted a single time. The chain couples TRBV7-9 to TRBJ1-3; 8 bases match TRBD1. Looked up from germline, CDR1 is SEHNR and CDR2 is FQNEAQ (reference sequence). This CDR3 comprises 14 residues. Trimming took 6 bases from V and 4 from J; bases not matched to a gene: 5. DNA of the CDR3: TGTGCCAGCAGGGGGACAGGAGCAGGAAACACCATATATTTT. It codes for CASRGTGAGNTIYF.

J is TRBJ2-3 and V is TRBV7-3; TRBD2 matches 7 bases. V dropped 3 bases and J dropped 2; count of bases not matched to a gene: 5. The CDR3 has 15 residues. CDR1 and CDR2 from the germline V gene are SGHTA and FQGTGA. CDR3 amino acids: CASSLIGGNTDTQYF. The DNA of the CDR3 is TGTGCCAGCAGCTTGATCGGGGGGAACACAGATACGCAGTATTTT.

The chain employs TRBV20-1 and TRBJ2-1, with D possibly matching TRBD1 (5 bases). Germline CDR1 reads DFQATT; CDR2 reads SNEGSKA (reference sequence). The CDR3 extends over 11 amino acids. V lost 2 bases and J 10 bases, leaving 9 bases between the germline ends. The CDR3 DNA sequence: TGCAGTGCTAGAACAGGTTACGAGCAGTTCTTC. Translating it yields CSARTGYEQFF.

This rearrangement joins TRBV12-5 to TRBJ1-1; tentative D call: TRBD1 (6 bases). CDR3 length: 14 amino acids. Germline V gene lookup returns CDR1 LGHNT and CDR2 FRNRAP. V was shortened by 5 bases and J by 5 bases, with 15 bases between the two germline ends. This CDR3 reads CASGTLTGITEAFF. The CDR3 nucleotides read TGTGCTAGTGGTACCCTAACAGGGATTACTGAAGCTTTCTTT.

This chain joins TRBV15 and TRBJ1-2; no clear D gene. This CDR3 spans 14 amino acids. Deletions cut 4 bases from V and 8 bases from J, with 17 bases between. Germline values: CDR1 LNHNV, CDR2 YYDKDF (reference sequence). This CDR3 reads CATSTRFWEEGYTF. CDR3 coding DNA: TGTGCCACCAGCACCAGATTCTGGGAAGAAGGCTACACCTTC.

This sequence joins TRBV16 and TRBJ1-1; no definite D call. The germline V gene has CDR1 KGHSY and CDR2 FQNENV. The CDR3 consists of 14 residues. Trimming left V 3 bases short and J 4 bases short, with 12 bases between. The CDR3 sequence: CASSHGTVGTEAFF. The CDR3 bases are TGTGCCAGCAGCCATGGAACGGTTGGCACTGAAGCTTTCTTT.

The chain recombines TRBV5-4 with TRBJ2-2; possible D gene TRBD1, 5 bases. V lost 5 bases and J lost 6, with 17 bases in between. The germline CDR1 and CDR2 sequences are SGHNT and YYREEE (reference sequence). The CDR3 has 15 amino acids. CDR3 in DNA: TGTGCCAGCAGTCCATATACAGGTTCCCCCGGGGAGCTGTTTTTT. This sequence encodes CASSPYTGSPGELFF.

J is TRBJ2-5 and V is TRBV6-5; D is possibly TRBD2 (6 bases). V lost 2 bases, J lost 1 base, and 11 bases lay in between. Per the germline V gene, CDR1 is MNHEY and CDR2 is SVGAGI. This CDR3 region has 15 residues. CDR3 nucleotide sequence: TGTGCCAGCAGTTACGTCGAAGCGGGCCAAGAGACCCAGTACTTC. Amino acid sequence: CASSYVEAGQETQYF.

This sequence joins TRBV11-2 and TRBJ2-5; 9 nucleotides agree with TRBD2. With V trimmed by 5 bases and J by 5 bases, 6 bases remained unmatched. The CDR3 is 14 residues long. The germline CDR1 and CDR2 sequences are SGHAT and FQNNGV. The CDR3 region is CASSTSGGRETQYF. CDR3 sequence (DNA): TGTGCCAGCAGCACAAGCGGGGGGAGGGAGACCCAGTACTTC.

The genes are TRBV11-2 and TRBJ1-6; D not certain. The CDR3 sequence is 13 residues long. CDR1 SGHAT and CDR2 FQNNGV come from the germline V gene. Between the trimmed V and J ends, which lost 2 bases and 10 bases, there was a span of 9 bases. The CDR3 sequence: CASSLWVSSPLHF. The CDR3 bases are TGTGCCAGCAGCTTATGGGTGAGCTCACCCCTCCACTTT.

This chain uses TRBV6-1 with TRBJ2-5; TRBD1 matches at 10 bases. The CDR3 loop spans 16 amino acids. The J segment lost 1 base and the V segment lost 4 bases, leaving 6 bases of the junction unmatched. CDR1 and CDR2 from the germline V gene are MNHNS and SASEGT. CDR3 DNA: TGTGCCAGCAGTGTATTGACAGGGGGCCTCCAAGAGACCCAGTACTTC. This codes for CASSVLTGGLQETQYF.

V usage is TRBV7-9 and J usage is TRBJ1-6; D is possibly TRBD1 (5 bases). Trimming stripped 5 bases from V and 8 bases from J, with 10 bases between. The germline gives CDR1 SEHNR, CDR2 FQNEAQ (reference sequence). This CDR3 region has 13 residues. The CDR3 DNA is TGTGCCAGCAGCCCCGGGGGGGATTCACCCCTCCACTTT. This sequence encodes CASSPGGDSPLHF. The entire variable domain, with the rest obtained from reference TRBV7-9 and TRBJ1-6, is as follows: DTGVSQNPRHKITKRGQNVTFRCDPISEHNRLYWYRQTLGQGPEFLTYFQNEAQLEKSRLLSDRFSAERPKGSFSTLEIQRTEQGDSAMYLCASSPGGDSPLHFGNGTRLTVT.

The chain recombines TRBV11-2 with TRBJ2-7; TRBD2 matches 12 bases. The CDR3 contains 15 residues. Per the germline V gene, CDR1 is SGHAT and CDR2 is FQNNGV. Trimming removed 5 bases from V and 7 bases from J; junction bases left unmatched: 9. The CDR3 DNA reads TGTGCCAGCAGCGCAACTAGCGGGGGGACTTATGAGCAGTACTTC. This translates into CASSATSGGTYEQYF.

J is TRBJ2-7 and V is TRBV6-4; no clear D gene. In germline, CDR1 is MRHNA, CDR2 SNTAGT. CDR3 size: 15 residues. The V end lost 7 bases, the J end lost 0 bases, and 16 bases lay between the germline ends. CDR3 amino acids: CASTRNSPISYEQYF. The CDR3 region has the DNA TGTGCCAGCACCCGGAACAGTCCCATCTCCTACGAGCAGTACTTC.

The chain carries TRBV27 and TRBJ1-5; 7 bases agree with TRBD1. V shed 5 bases, J shed 7 bases, and the junction held 2 bases outside the gene matches. The CDR3 extends over 12 amino acids. Germline lookup yields CDR1 MNHEY and CDR2 SMNVEV (reference sequence). The CDR3 protein is CASSPGGQPQHF. The CDR3 DNA follows: TGTGCCAGCAGTCCAGGGGGGCAGCCCCAGCATTTT.

This sequence joins TRBV9 and TRBJ2-3; D unresolved. The V gene lost 3 bases and the J gene lost 6 bases, with 8 bases spanning the gap. Germline V gene sequence: CDR1 SGDLS, CDR2 YYNGEE. The CDR3 loop spans 12 amino acids. The CDR3 DNA follows: TGTGCCAGCAGCGCATCTCCGGATACGCAGTATTTT. Its translation: CASSASPDTQYF.